The T cell receptor beta chain described here comes from a study of T cells in localized non-small cell lung cancer. Study-level findings and limits: As only one tumor region underwent sequencing, heterogeneity remains possible. Those with higher blood T cell density had longer overall survival. Uninvolved nearby lung showed the greatest T cell clonality, exceeding that found in tumor. Appearance in adjacent lung was seen for a median around 60 of the top 100 tumor clones.

The CDR3 extends over 15 amino acids. Germline-derived CDR1 and CDR2 are KGHSH and LQKENI. Some clones are missing from TCRdb's copy, which holds only in-frame ones; the method was immunoSEQ multiplex PCR. Among some 1,700 clones listed, 30% to 40% were seen once. As regards this clone: The antigen remains undetermined. Sequence at one end of the junction differs from germline and may be a read error.

The V gene is TRBV18, the J gene TRBJ1-5; D not resolved. The sequence was obtained from a female donor of 60 years or more with stage II squamous cell lung carcinoma. Sequenced material: lung tumor tissue, taken before any cancer treatment. The CDR3: CASSPATDMNQPQHF. The CDR3, as DNA: TGTGCCAGTTCACCAGCCACAGATATGAATCAGCCCCAGCATTTT.